The 27 T cell receptor beta chains below all came from one sample that was sequenced in a study of shared clonotypes between healthy human individuals. The naive CD8 fraction comprised CD45RO-negative cells positively selected for CCR7 and excluded terminally differentiated effector memory CD45RA+ cells. Only in-frame clones appear in the TCRdb table, and some are missing; sequencing was by immunoSEQ multiplex PCR. The table includes over 2 million clones, approximately 95% detected once. Specimen: naive CD8+ T cells sorted from blood. These receptors were taken from a man younger than 35 in good health.

The chain has TRBV19 and TRBJ1-1; unclear D gene. Germline assignment: CDR1 LNHDA and CDR2 SQIVND (reference sequence). V lost 0 bases, J lost 1 base, and 9 bases lay in between. The CDR3 has 15 residues. CDR3 nucleotide sequence: TGTGCCAGTAGTATAGATCAGGATACGAACACTGAAGCTTTCTTT. It codes for CASSIDQDTNTEAFF.

The chain is built from TRBV19 and TRBJ1-2; 12 nucleotides align to TRBD1. The trim removed 0 bases at V and 2 bases at J, leaving 1 base unmatched. The V gene's germline CDR1 is LNHDA and CDR2 SQIVND (reference sequence). CDR3 size: 16 residues. The CDR3 loop is CASSIEGQGANYGYTF. As DNA, the CDR3 is TGTGCCAGTAGTATAGAGGGACAGGGGGCGAACTATGGCTACACCTTC.

Note on this clone: Other DNA sequences in the sample encode the same CDR3. The chain couples TRBV9 to TRBJ2-7, with a weak D call TRBD2 (7 bases). Germline CDR1 and CDR2: SGDLS and YYNGEE. Trimming removed 5 bases at V and 2 bases at J, with 14 bases between. This CDR3 is built from 14 residues. Here the CDR3 reads CASSLGGAPYEQYF. The CDR3 coding sequence is TGTGCCAGCAGTCTTGGGGGGGCACCCTACGAGCAGTACTTC.

The CDR3 sequence: CASSPVLAVSYEQYF. The CDR3 nucleotides read TGTGCCAGCAGCCCGGTTCTAGCAGTTTCCTACGAGCAGTACTTC. This chain joins TRBV11-2 and TRBJ2-7, with D possibly TRBD2 on 5 matching bases. Germline V gene data show CDR1 as SGHAT and CDR2 as FQNNGV. The CDR3 covers 15 residues. The V end lost 5 bases, the J end lost 1 base, and 15 bases lay between the germline ends.

This chain connects TRBV6-5 to TRBJ2-3, with 9 bases aligning to TRBD1. After removal of 4 bases from V and 4 bases from J, the junction contained 3 bases not matched to a gene. This CDR3 spans 14 amino acids. The germline V gene encodes CDR1 MNHEY and CDR2 SVGAGI. The CDR3 sequence: CASSFGTGPDTQYF. As DNA, the CDR3 is TGTGCCAGCAGTTTTGGGACAGGGCCAGATACGCAGTATTTT.

This chain connects TRBV7-9 to TRBJ1-5; perhaps TRBD1 as D (6 bases). The CDR3 is 17 amino acids. The germline CDR1 and CDR2 sequences are SEHNR and FQNEAQ (reference sequence). V lost 5 bases and J lost 11, with 28 bases in between. CDR3 loop: CASSAGTEGVGSVSQHF. The CDR3 DNA sequence: TGTGCCAGCAGCGCCGGGACCGAGGGGGTTGGGTCAGTTTCCCAGCATTTT.

A remark on this clone: Just one base apart from a much larger clone, this may be a read error. The DNA for the CDR3 is TGTGCCAGCAGCTTAGTGGACACTGAAGCTTTCTTT. Protein product: CASSLVDTEAFF. The genes are TRBV5-8 and TRBJ1-1, with D hard to call. The CDR3 extends over 12 amino acids. Between the trimmed V and J ends, which lost 2 bases and 3 bases, there was a span of 5 bases. Germline V gene data show CDR1 as SGHTS and CDR2 as YDEGEE.

This chain joins TRBV19 and TRBJ2-7, with 13 bases lining up with TRBD2. Germline V gene lookup returns CDR1 LNHDA and CDR2 SQIVND (reference sequence). CDR3 length equals 14 residues. The V segment lost 7 bases and the J segment 6 bases; nucleotides outside the gene matches: 6. The chain's CDR3 is CASNGLAGDIEQYF. CDR3 nucleotide sequence: TGTGCCAGTAATGGACTAGCGGGAGATATCGAGCAGTACTTC.

Regarding this clone: Other DNA sequences in the same sample also yield this CDR3. The genes are TRBV7-9 and TRBJ1-1; TRBD1 is a possible D gene (5 bases). V gave up 3 bases and J gave up 3 bases, with 8 bases separating them. There are 13 residues in the CDR3. The germline V gene encodes CDR1 SEHNR and CDR2 FQNEAQ (reference sequence). The CDR3 nucleotides read TGTGCCAGCAGCTTTTTGGGGGACACTGAAGCTTTCTTT. It codes for CASSFLGDTEAFF.

The chain uses TRBV7-9 and TRBJ2-7; maybe TRBD2 (5 bases). The CDR3 sequence is 14 residues long. The V end was cut by 4 bases, the J end by 4 bases, with 14 bases between. From germline, CDR1 is SEHNR and CDR2 FQNEAQ (reference sequence). CDR3 nucleotide sequence: TGTGCCAGCAGCTCACGGAGTAGGGAGTACGAGCAGTACTTC. Encoded protein: CASSSRSREYEQYF. Full variable domain (rest looked up from reference TRBV7-9 and TRBJ2-7): DTGVSQNPRHKITKRGQNVTFRCDPISEHNRLYWYRQTLGQGPEFLTYFQNEAQLEKSRLLSDRFSAERPKGSFSTLEIQRTEQGDSAMYLCASSSRSREYEQYFGPGTRLTVT.

Details on this clone: The sample carries other DNA sequences with the same CDR3. The rearrangement joins TRBV9 to TRBJ2-7; unclear D gene. The germline CDR1 and CDR2 sequences are SGDLS and YYNGEE. CDR3 size: 14 residues. V gave up 0 bases and J gave up 2 bases, with 9 bases separating them. The CDR3 is CASSVGGLAYEQYF. DNA for the CDR3: TGTGCCAGCAGCGTAGGTGGTCTAGCCTACGAGCAGTACTTC.

V and J are TRBV19 and TRBJ2-5; the D gene is possibly TRBD2 (5 bases). Germline CDR1 and CDR2: LNHDA and SQIVND (reference sequence). Trimming shortened V by 9 bases and J by 5 bases, and 16 bases separated the two germline ends. The CDR3 is 13 residues long. Here the CDR3 DNA reads TGTGCCAGCCGAGCGGAGCGGAGGGAGACCCAGTACTTC. This encodes CASRAERRETQYF.

V gene TRBV18 combines with J gene TRBJ2-2; 7 positions match TRBD1. The CDR3 runs 16 residues. The trim removed 3 bases at V and 3 bases at J, leaving 7 bases unmatched. Germline V gene lookup returns CDR1 KGHSH and CDR2 LQKENI. CDR3 loop: CASSPFLTGDTGELFF. The DNA of the CDR3 is TGTGCCAGCTCACCCTTCCTTACAGGGGACACCGGGGAGCTGTTTTTT.

The chain is built from TRBV11-1 and TRBJ2-1; D is ambiguous. Germline V lookup: CDR1 SGHAT, CDR2 FQDESV (reference sequence). V was clipped by 3 bases and J by 1 base, with 10 bases between them. This CDR3 contains 15 residues. The CDR3, as DNA: TGTGCCAGCAGCTTGAAAGACTGGTCCTACAATGAGCAGTTCTTC. Translated, it gives CASSLKDWSYNEQFF.

The chain uses TRBV5-6 and TRBJ2-7, with D maybe TRBD2 (6 bases). Trimming cost V 2 bases and J 2 bases, with 11 bases left between them. CDR3 length: 14 amino acids. Germline loops: CDR1 SGHDT, CDR2 YYEEEE. This CDR3 reads CASSFGSKAYEQYF. The CDR3 bases are TGTGCCAGCAGCTTCGGGAGCAAAGCCTACGAGCAGTACTTC.

As to this clone: The sample has other DNA sequences that encode this CDR3 too. V gene TRBV6-6 combines with J gene TRBJ2-7; 10 nucleotides match TRBD1. Germline V CDR1 and CDR2: MNHNY, SVGAGI (reference sequence). The CDR3 has 15 residues. Trimming removed 0 bases from V and 2 bases from J; junction bases left unmatched: 1. The CDR3 reads CASSYSGQGTYEQYF. CDR3 nucleotide sequence: TGTGCCAGCAGTTACTCGGGACAGGGGACCTACGAGCAGTACTTC.

The rearrangement uses TRBV6-1 and TRBJ2-5; TRBD1 aligns across 7 bases. J lost 2 bases, V lost 5 bases, and 8 bases had no gene match. The CDR3 runs 15 residues. In germline, CDR1 is MNHNS, CDR2 SASEGT. CDR3: CASSSDRAPQETQYF. CDR3 sequence (DNA): TGTGCCAGCAGTTCCGACAGGGCCCCACAAGAGACCCAGTACTTC.

This clone was detected only once. This rearrangement joins TRBV4-1 to TRBJ2-5; 12 nucleotides agree with TRBD2. The CDR3 covers 18 residues. Losses at the gene ends were 1 base for V and 1 base for J; bases not matched to a gene: 7. The germline CDR1 and CDR2 sequences are MGHRA and YSYEKL. The CDR3 is CASSQGTTSGGSQETQYF. In DNA form, the CDR3 reads TGCGCCAGCAGCCAAGGAACAACTAGCGGGGGGAGCCAAGAGACCCAGTACTTC.

This chain links TRBV29-1 with TRBJ2-2, with 12 bases matching TRBD1. Per the germline V gene, CDR1 is SQVTM and CDR2 is ANQGSEA. This CDR3 spans 18 amino acids. J gave up 7 bases and V 3 bases, and 15 bases lay outside the gene matches. Written as DNA, the CDR3 is TGCAGCGTTGACTTTGGCGCCTCGGGACAGGGGGCTGTCGGGGAGCTGTTTTTT. Its translation: CSVDFGASGQGAVGELFF.

This chain links TRBV21-1 with TRBJ1-3; the DNA was not used to check the table's D call, TRBD1. TRBV21-1 is shown as a pseudogene. The CDR3 length is 21 residues. DNA for the CDR3: TGTGCCAGCAGCAAAGCGCTTTTGGACAACGTAGTGGGAAATCCTGGAAACACCATATATTTT. This codes for CASSKALLDNVVGNPGNTIYF.

The V gene is TRBV9, the J gene TRBJ1-1; D is perhaps TRBD1 (5 bases). The CDR3 has 13 residues. V was cut by 6 bases and J by 0 bases, with 9 bases left in between. Germline CDR1 is SGDLS and CDR2 is YYNGEE. In DNA, the CDR3 is TGTGCCAGCACACCAGGGTTGAACACTGAAGCTTTCTTT. Its translation is CASTPGLNTEAFF.

Of note for this clone: Other DNA sequences from this sample encode an identical CDR3 as well. The gene calls are TRBV7-9 and TRBJ2-7; D remains unclear. CDR3 size: 13 residues. Germline V gene sequence: CDR1 SEHNR, CDR2 FQNEAQ (reference sequence). V was cut by 3 bases and J by 0 bases, with 6 bases left in between. CDR3 DNA sequence: TGTGCCAGCAGCTTCTCCAGCTCCTACGAGCAGTACTTC. It specifies CASSFSSSYEQYF.

The chain is built from TRBV5-1 and TRBJ1-2, with 9 bases fitting TRBD1. Germline V CDR1 and CDR2: SGHRS, YFSETQ. The CDR3 length is 12 residues. With 4 bases clipped from V and 8 bases from J, the junction kept 3 bases outside the gene matches. The chain's CDR3 is CASSQDRGGYTF. For the CDR3, the DNA is TGCGCCAGCAGCCAGGACAGGGGCGGCTACACCTTC.

The rearrangement joins TRBV28 to TRBJ2-7; a possible D gene is TRBD1 (6 bases). Germline CDR1 MDHEN, CDR2 SYDVKM. The length of the CDR3 is 14 residues. V dropped 6 bases and J dropped 0 bases, with 12 bases sitting between them. The CDR3 region is CASRVPQGSYEQYF. The CDR3 DNA reads TGTGCCAGCAGAGTTCCACAGGGCTCCTACGAGCAGTACTTC.

The chain uses TRBV29-1 and TRBJ2-7, with 8 bases fitting TRBD1. Germline CDR1 reads SQVTM; CDR2 reads ANQGSEA. The CDR3 contains 13 residues. V was clipped by 4 bases and J by 1 base; unmatched bases: 3. DNA for the CDR3: TGCAGCGTTGTGGACAGGGCATCCTACGAGCAGTACTTC. Encoded protein: CSVVDRASYEQYF.

The rearrangement links TRBV5-5 to TRBJ2-7; D remains ambiguous. V was pared by 4 bases and J by 2 bases, with 10 bases between. The germline V gene encodes CDR1 SGHKS and CDR2 YYEKEE (reference sequence). The CDR3 has 13 amino acids. DNA for the CDR3: TGTGCCAGCAGCCCGATGGGTCCCTACGAGCAGTACTTC. It encodes CASSPMGPYEQYF.

The V and J genes are TRBV10-1 and TRBJ2-7; 11 bases fit TRBD2. The CDR3 is made up of 18 amino acids. V shed 2 bases, J shed 3 bases, and the junction held 12 bases outside the gene matches. Germline CDR1 WNHNN, CDR2 SYGVQD (reference sequence). The CDR3 bases are TGCGCCAGCAGTGAGGTCACCGGGACTAGCGGAAACCGCTACGAGCAGTACTTC. It specifies CASSEVTGTSGNRYEQYF.